This is a list of T cell receptor beta chains from one sample in a study of control samples from healthy donors and cancer patients. Assay: immunoSEQ multiplex PCR; the TCRdb copy retains only in-frame clones and omits some. The table includes around 140,000 clones, 85% to 95% detected once. Sequencing was done on a sample of blood. The receptors stem from a man aged 35-49 years in good health. The CDR3 runs from the conserved cysteine through the conserved F or W. Fields, in order: D gene, clone size, J gene, CDR3 length, V gene, CDR3 DNA, CDR3 protein. D genes are given only for firm matches. For some rows the clone size is stated as once, few or many, or as a class when expanded; others skip it.

>NA|NA|TRBJ2-1|12|TRBV19
TGTGCCAGTAGTATAGAGGGGAATGAGCAGTTCTTC
CASSIEGNEQFF
>TRBD1|NA|TRBJ2-2|18|TRBV5-4
TGTGCCAGCAGCTTGTCCCCGACAGGGGGCCATAAGGCCGGGGAGCTGTTTTTT
CASSLSPTGGHKAGELFF
>NA|NA|TRBJ2-5|16|TRBV19
TGTGCCAGTAGTTGGGGCAGTCAGACATTTCAAGAGACCCAGTACTTC
CASSWGSQTFQETQYF
>NA|NA|TRBJ1-5|16|TRBV7-2
TGTGCCAGCAGCCCGACAGTACTTTATAGCAATCAGCCCCAGCATTTT
CASSPTVLYSNQPQHF
>TRBD1|NA|TRBJ1-5|18|TRBV28
TGTGCCAGCAGTTACCGACGGGGACAGGGGGCGTTGGGTCAGCCCCAGCATTTT
CASSYRRGQGALGQPQHF
>TRBD2|NA|TRBJ2-7|13|TRBV7-6
TGTGCCAGCAGCTTTACGGGGGGATTCGAGCAGTACTTC
CASSFTGGFEQYF
>TRBD1|NA|TRBJ2-1|15|TRBV7-3
TGTGCCAGCAGCCTGGGACAGGGATCCTACAATGAGCAGTTCTTC
CASSLGQGSYNEQFF
>TRBD1|NA|TRBJ1-2|13|TRBV6-5
TGTGCCAGCAGTCTGGACAGGGGTTATGGCTACACCTTC
CASSLDRGYGYTF
>NA|NA|TRBJ1-4|17|TRBV7-9
TGTGCCAGCAGCTCACTGGCAGTAGGAGCAACTAATGAAAAACTGTTTTTT
CASSSLAVGATNEKLFF
>NA|once|TRBJ2-7|13|TRBV7-3
TGTGCCAGCAGCCGCGGGGTTGGGAACGAGCAGTACTTC
CASSRGVGNEQYF
>NA|NA|TRBJ2-2|16|TRBV11-2
TGTGCCAGCAGCTCATCGGGGCAGGGGAACACCGGGGAGCTGTTTTTT
CASSSSGQGNTGELFF
>TRBD2|NA|TRBJ2-3|15|TRBV7-3
TGTGCCAGCAGCTTAGGAGCGGGGTGGGGGGATACGCAGTATTTT
CASSLGAGWGDTQYF
>NA|once|TRBJ2-3|13|TRBV24-1
TGTGCCACCAGTACAGCTAGCACAGATACGCAGTATTTT
CATSTASTDTQYF
>NA|NA|TRBJ2-7|13|TRBV24-1
TGTGCCACCAGTGATTCCCCTCGGGGGGAGCAGTACTTC
CATSDSPRGEQYF
>TRBD2|NA|TRBJ2-1|14|TRBV6-5
TGTGCCAGCACCTCCGGGGAGGGCCTAGCTTCGGAGTTCTTC
CASTSGEGLASEFF
>NA|NA|TRBJ2-2|11|TRBV12-3/TRBV12-4
TGTGCCAGCAGCTCCCGAGGGGAGCTGTTTTTT
CASSSRGELFF
>NA|once|TRBJ1-1|11|TRBV3-1/TRBV3-2
TGTGCCAGCAGCCAAGATCTAAGGGCTTTCTTT
CASSQDLRAFF
>NA|once|TRBJ2-3|15|TRBV10-1
TGCGCCAGCAGTTGGAGTAGCGGTGCAACAGATACGCAGTATTTT
CASSWSSGATDTQYF
>NA|NA|TRBJ2-6|19|TRBV11-2
TGTGCCAGCAGCTTAGTAGCCCTGTCATTCCGGACAGGGGCCAACGTCCTGACTTTC
CASSLVALSFRTGANVLTF
>TRBD1|NA|TRBJ1-2|15|TRBV28
TGTGCCAGCAGGAACCAAGGGGACAGGGTCTCCGGCTACACCTTC
CASRNQGDRVSGYTF
>TRBD1|NA|TRBJ2-7|15|TRBV5-8
TGTGCCAGCAGCCCAACCGGGACAGGACTCTACGAGCAGTACTTC
CASSPTGTGLYEQYF
>NA|NA|TRBJ2-3|14|TRBV6-5
TGTGCCATCACTCGGAGTCGTGGGACAGATACGCAGTATTTT
CAITRSRGTDTQYF
>TRBD1|NA|TRBJ2-7|13|TRBV19
TGTGCCAGTAGTCTCGGGACAGGGGGAGAGCAGTACTTC
CASSLGTGGEQYF
>TRBD2|NA|TRBJ2-1|15|TRBV6-2/TRBV6-3
TGTGCCAGCAGTTACGAGGCTAGCGGGGGGAATGAGCAGTTCTTC
CASSYEASGGNEQFF
>TRBD2|NA|TRBJ2-7|15|TRBV18
TGTGCCAGCTCACCACCGATCCGCGGGGGGGACGAGCAGTACTTC
CASSPPIRGGDEQYF
>TRBD2|NA|TRBJ2-2|15|TRBV24-1
TGTGCCACCAGTGATGCCGGGACTAGCTCCGGGGAGCTGTTTTTT
CATSDAGTSSGELFF
>TRBD1|NA|TRBJ1-3|13|TRBV9
TGTGCCAGCACCTGGGGGACAGGGGACACCATATATTTT
CASTWGTGDTIYF
>TRBD1|once|TRBJ2-2|15|TRBV9
TGTGCCAGCAGCAAGGGACAGGGGGCGAGCGGGGAGCTGTTTTTT
CASSKGQGASGELFF
>NA|NA|TRBJ2-1|15|TRBV7-9
TGTGCCAGCAGCCCCACTGGGGGGGGGCCGGGAGAGCAGTTCTTC
CASSPTGGGPGEQFF
>NA|NA|TRBJ1-3|16|TRBV6-5
TGTGCCAGCAGTTACACCCGGCCAGACAGCGGAAACACCATATATTTT
CASSYTRPDSGNTIYF
>NA|NA|TRBJ2-1|14|TRBV4-2
TGTGCCAGCAGCCAAGATAGCTGGGGGCCTGAGCAGTTCTTC
CASSQDSWGPEQFF
>NA|NA|TRBJ1-5|13|TRBV2
TGTGCCACCCCCGGGACATCGGATCAGCCCCAGCATTTT
CATPGTSDQPQHF
>TRBD1|NA|TRBJ1-1|15|TRBV10-3
TGTGCCATCAGTCCCGGGACAGGGGGTCACTCTGAAGCTTTCTTT
CAISPGTGGHSEAFF
>TRBD1|once|TRBJ2-4|15|TRBV6-5
TGTGCCAGCAGTTTAGGGACAGGGTGGTCGGACATTCAGTACTTC
CASSLGTGWSDIQYF
>TRBD2|NA|TRBJ2-7|16|TRBV27
TGTGCCAGCAGTCCCAGGACTAGGGAGAGCTCCTACGAGCAGTACTTC
CASSPRTRESSYEQYF
>NA|NA|TRBJ2-7|15|TRBV18
TGTGCCAGCTCACCACGCGGGGCCTCCTCCTACGAGCAGTACTTC
CASSPRGASSYEQYF
>NA|NA|TRBJ2-2|17|TRBV21-1
TGTGCCAGCGGCCGATGGCGGGGGGACTCGGAGTCCGGGGAGCTGTTTTTT
CASGRWRGDSESGELFF
>NA|NA|TRBJ2-6|15|TRBV6-1
TGTGCCAGCAGTGAATGGCTCTCTGGGGCCAACGTCCTGACTTTC
CASSEWLSGANVLTF
>NA|NA|TRBJ2-7|13|TRBV7-8
TGTGCCAGCAGCTTAGCTAGCTTCTACGAGCAGTACTTC
CASSLASFYEQYF
>TRBD1|NA|TRBJ1-1|16|TRBV7-9
TGTGCCAGCAGCCCACGGGACAGCAGTATGAACACTGAAGCTTTCTTT
CASSPRDSSMNTEAFF
>NA|NA|TRBJ1-2|12|TRBV29-1
TGCAGCGTTCCTGACATATACTATGGCTACACCTTC
CSVPDIYYGYTF
>NA|NA|TRBJ2-2|13|TRBV5-1
TGCGCCAGCAGCTTGGAAGGCCCCGGGGAGCTGTTTTTT
CASSLEGPGELFF
>NA|NA|TRBJ2-7|13|TRBV28
TGTGCCAGCAGTTTATCAGGCACCTACGAGCAGTACTTC
CASSLSGTYEQYF
>TRBD1|once|TRBJ2-1|15|TRBV9
TGTGCCAGCAGCGTAGAGGGGACAGGGGGAGATGAGCAGTTCTTC
CASSVEGTGGDEQFF
>NA|NA|TRBJ2-1|13|TRBV4-2
TGTGCCAGCTGCTTACATAATGGACGGGAGCAGTTCTTC
CASCLHNGREQFF
>TRBD2|NA|TRBJ2-7|17|TRBV5-4
TGTGCCAGCAGCCCTGCACCCACGGCTAGCGGGAGTTCCGAGCAGTACTTC
CASSPAPTASGSSEQYF
>NA|NA|TRBJ1-1|14|TRBV14
TGTGCCAGCAGCCCGGCGACATACGGAACTGAAGCTTTCTTT
CASSPATYGTEAFF
>TRBD2|NA|TRBJ2-7|15|TRBV6-5
TGTGCCAGCAGAGAGGGCGGGGGGAAATCAGGCGAGCAGTACTTC
CASREGGGKSGEQYF
>NA|NA|TRBJ1-6|16|TRBV5-6
TGTGCCAGCAGCCCTGGCTTCGAGGGGACGCATTCACCCCTCCACTTT
CASSPGFEGTHSPLHF
>TRBD1|NA|TRBJ1-1|14|TRBV7-9
TGTGCCAGCAGCGACGACAGGGTGAACACTGAAGCTTTCTTT
CASSDDRVNTEAFF
>NA|NA|TRBJ1-2|15|TRBV11-2
TGTGCCAGCAGCTTAAGGAGGCAGTTAGCCTATGGCTACACCTTC
CASSLRRQLAYGYTF
>NA|NA|TRBJ1-2|15|TRBV5-6
TGTGCCAGCAGCCTTCTCCACAGGGTATTAGAAGGCTACACCTTC
CASSLLHRVLEGYTF
>TRBD1|once|TRBJ2-5|14|TRBV19
TGTGCCAGTAGTATAGGTCCAGGGGGAGAGACCCAGTACTTC
CASSIGPGGETQYF
>NA|NA|TRBJ1-1|12|TRBV7-2
TGTGCCAGCAGCTTACTGAACACTGAAGCTTTCTTT
CASSLLNTEAFF
>NA|NA|TRBJ2-3|16|TRBV19
TGTGCCAGTAGTATAATGGGGGGAGTTAACACAGATACGCAGTATTTT
CASSIMGGVNTDTQYF